Below, 10 T cell receptor beta chains from the same sample are listed, as sequenced in a study of blood T cells in healthy people across ages. A sample-barcoded 5' primer and a J-beta primer mix were used in a second PCR of about 7 to 12 cycles. Each CDR3 protein gets one entry after TCRdb re-called the 5' RACE reads with MiXCR. This table has 850,000 to 1,100,000 distinct CDR3 sequences, more than 30% appearing once. Sequenced sample: blood. All receptors come from a man aged 18 to 30 in good health.

This clonotype has only a few counts. This chain joins TRBV12-3 or TRBV12-4 and TRBJ2-2, with a possible D match to TRBD1 (7 bases). Trimming shortened V by 3 bases and J by 3 bases, and 17 bases separated the two germline ends. This CDR3 is built from 17 residues. The CDR3, as DNA: TGTGCCAGCAGTTTCTTAGGACAGGAGGGGGACACCGGGGAGCTGTTTTTT. Its protein product is CASSFLGQEGDTGELFF.

The chain links TRBV7-2 to TRBJ1-3; weak D call: TRBD1 (5 bases). The V end lost 8 bases, the J end lost 1 base, and 9 bases lay between the germline ends. CDR3 length equals 13 residues. Germline-derived CDR1 and CDR2 are SGHTA and FQGNSA. CDR3 sequence: CASAGGSGNTIYF. Here the CDR3 DNA reads TGTGCCAGCGCGGGGGGATCTGGAAACACCATATATTTT.

The sample holds a few counts of this clonotype. This sequence joins TRBV7-9 and TRBJ1-4; TRBD1 matches at 8 bases. The CDR3 runs to 15 residues. Germline values: CDR1 SEHNR, CDR2 FQNEAQ (reference sequence). J was trimmed by 6 bases and V by 2 bases; bases with no gene match: 5. CDR3 sequence: CASSLPDRGDEKLFF. The CDR3 DNA follows: TGTGCCAGCAGCTTACCCGACAGGGGCGATGAAAAACTGTTTTTT.

V usage is TRBV2 and J usage is TRBJ2-5; 10 positions match TRBD2. The CDR3 has 14 residues. Germline loops: CDR1 SNHLY, CDR2 FYNNEI. J gave up 11 bases and V 6 bases, and 12 bases lay outside the gene matches. The CDR3 nucleotides read TGTGCCAGCAGGGCAGGGACTAGCGTCAATGAGCAGTACTTC. Its translation is CASRAGTSVNEQYF.

V and J are TRBV7-2 and TRBJ1-1; unclear D gene. CDR1 and CDR2 from the germline V gene are SGHTA and FQGNSA. Trimming took 4 bases from V and 1 from J, leaving 16 bases between them. CDR3 length equals 16 residues. The CDR3 DNA reads TGTGCCAGCAGCTCGGCCCCCCGGACCGAGAACACTGAAGCTTTCTTT. Protein sequence: CASSSAPRTENTEAFF.

This clonotype was seen ten or more times. This chain joins TRBV6-5 and TRBJ2-2, with no clear D. Germline CDR1 and CDR2: MNHEY and SVGAGI. The CDR3 covers 13 residues. Trimming removed 4 bases from V and 2 bases from J, with 5 bases in between. In DNA form, the CDR3 reads TGTGCCAGCAGTTTGGTCAACACCGGGGAGCTGTTTTTT. As protein: CASSLVNTGELFF.

The chain recombines TRBV27 with TRBJ1-5; D unclear. The CDR3 length is 13 residues. The V end was cut by 8 bases, the J end by 8 bases, with 16 bases between. Germline V gene lookup returns CDR1 MNHEY and CDR2 SMNVEV (reference sequence). The CDR3 reads CASSGGRDEPQHF. CDR3 bases: TGTGCCAGCTCCGGCGGGAGAGATGAGCCCCAGCATTTT.

The chain joins TRBV27 to TRBJ1-5; 9 bases are shared with TRBD1. The CDR3 extends over 13 amino acids. The trim removed 6 bases at V and 7 bases at J, leaving 4 bases unmatched. CDR1 is MNHEY and CDR2 is SMNVEV in the germline V gene (reference sequence). CDR3 bases: TGTGCCAGCAGCAAGGACAGGGGACAGCCCCAGCATTTT. This encodes CASSKDRGQPQHF.

This clonotype was detected a few times. The J gene is TRBJ2-3, the V gene TRBV27, with D tentatively TRBD1 (6 bases). Germline assignment: CDR1 MNHEY and CDR2 SMNVEV (reference sequence). V lost 11 bases and J 1 base, leaving 10 bases between the germline ends. CDR3 size: 12 residues. The CDR3 coding sequence is TGTGCCTCAGGACAGCGCACAGATACGCAGTATTTT. Protein: CASGQRTDTQYF.

This clonotype was seen just once. Since a much larger clone is just one base distant, this may be a read error. The rearrangement joins TRBV20-1 to TRBJ1-2; possible D gene TRBD1, 6 bases. The V end was cut by 3 bases, the J end by 6 bases, with 11 bases between. The CDR3 is 12 residues long. Germline lookup yields CDR1 DFQATT and CDR2 SNEGSKA (reference sequence). The CDR3 reads CSASGAGDGYTF. The DNA of the CDR3 is TGCAGTGCTAGCGGGGCAGGGGATGGCTACACCTTC.